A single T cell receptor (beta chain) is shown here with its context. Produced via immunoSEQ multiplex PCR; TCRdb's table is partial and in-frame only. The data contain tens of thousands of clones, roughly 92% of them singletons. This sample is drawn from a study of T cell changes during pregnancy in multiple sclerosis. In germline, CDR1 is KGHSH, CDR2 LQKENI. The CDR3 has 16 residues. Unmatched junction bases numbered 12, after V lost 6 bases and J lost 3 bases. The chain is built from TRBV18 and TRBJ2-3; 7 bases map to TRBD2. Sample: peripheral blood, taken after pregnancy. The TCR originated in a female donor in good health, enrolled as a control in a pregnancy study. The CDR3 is CASSPRESIATDTQYF. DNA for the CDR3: TGTGCCAGCTCCCCGCGGGAGTCCATAGCGACAGATACGCAGTATTTT.